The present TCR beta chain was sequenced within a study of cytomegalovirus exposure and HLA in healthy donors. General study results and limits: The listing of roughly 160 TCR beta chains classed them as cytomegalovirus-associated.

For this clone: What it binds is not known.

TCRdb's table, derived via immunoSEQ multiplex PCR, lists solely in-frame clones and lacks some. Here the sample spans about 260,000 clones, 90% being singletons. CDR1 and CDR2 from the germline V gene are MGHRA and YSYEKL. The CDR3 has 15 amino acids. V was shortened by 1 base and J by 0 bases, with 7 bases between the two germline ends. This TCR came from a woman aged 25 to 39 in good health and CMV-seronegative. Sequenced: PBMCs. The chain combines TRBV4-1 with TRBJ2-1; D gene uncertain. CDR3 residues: CASSQVWSSYNEQFF. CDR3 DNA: TGCGCCAGCAGCCAAGTTTGGAGCTCCTACAATGAGCAGTTCTTC.